The source of this T cell receptor beta chain is a study of T cells in Graves' hyperthyroidism and ophthalmopathy. Study-wide background: Before treatment of any kind, peripheral blood was taken at initial diagnosis. Broader study findings: The model forecast ophthalmopathy, anticipating it by a median approximately 6.2 months before onset.

Amplified TCR beta CDR3 regions came from RNA transcripts. Researchers ran a first-round RT-PCR on the TCR CDR3 using the HTBI primer set. TCRdb analysed the multiplex PCR reads with MiXCR anew, one entry per CDR3 protein. This repertoire shows about 300,000 distinct CDR3 sequences, roughly 15% found once; its top ten account for roughly 31%. Graves' hyperthyroidism qualified as stable when ophthalmopathy did not progress within 18 months. Fresh peripheral blood, 7.5 to 10 ml, yielded the PBMCs. Comment on this clonotype: What it binds is not known.

Sample: blood. This sequence was found in a man between 25 and 39 years old with Graves' hyperthyroidism.

The CDR3 loop is CASSLQDGELFF. The CDR3 DNA follows: TGTGCCAGCAGCTTACAGGATGGGGAGCTGTTTTTT. The chain joins TRBV7-3 to TRBJ2-2, with D unresolved. This CDR3 region has 12 residues. Germline V gene lookup returns CDR1 SGHTA and CDR2 FQGTGA. The V end was cut by 2 bases, the J end by 8 bases, with 6 bases between.